This T cell receptor (beta chain) originates from a study of T cell repertoires in cytomegalovirus infection. On the study more broadly: Public TCR beta signatures were indicative of both CMV infection and a matching HLA type. Findings and limits, study-wide: There were carriers of CMV plus the relevant HLA, and cumulative public TCR beta family frequency identified them. The study found HLA-C-restricted CMV-specific TCR beta clonotypes dominating the ex vivo response.

Trimming shortened V by 6 bases and J by 5 bases, and 22 bases separated the two germline ends. This CDR3 is built from 16 residues. CDR1 and CDR2 from the germline V gene are MNHNY and SVGAGI (reference sequence). TCRdb used MiXCR to reprocess the reads, holding one entry per CDR3 protein. The table includes hundreds of thousands of distinct CDR3 sequences, roughly 31% detected once. With regard to this clonotype: No antigen is known for it.

The sample comprised PBMCs. The clonotype comes from a human donor in good health (CMV status not recorded). Some clones in this sample may be carry-over from other donors' samples. This chain connects TRBV6-6 to TRBJ2-5, with D hard to call. CDR3 region: CASSDLHPPNDETQYF. For the CDR3, the DNA is TGTGCCAGCAGCGACCTCCACCCCCCCAATGATGAGACCCAGTACTTC.